This TCR beta chain was recovered during a study of CD8+CD57+ T cells in acquired aplastic anemia. Findings of the study overall: Significance was not reached for CD8+ Simpson's diversity between patients and controls.

Genomic DNA constituted the template upon which TCR beta VDJ and CDR3 profiling was performed. Using its own MiXCR run on the reads, TCRdb lists one record per CDR3 protein. Of some 170,000 distinct CDR3 sequences in the sample, roughly 47% were seen once. Details on this clonotype: Its antigen is undetermined. This likely comes from a read error, as the CDR3 has no conserved phenylalanine or tryptophan at its end.

V lost 4 bases and J 4 bases, leaving 8 bases between the germline ends. The CDR3 loop spans 13 amino acids. The germline V gene has CDR1 LGHDT and CDR2 YNNKEL (reference sequence). The sequenced material came from sorted CD4+, CD8+, or CD8+CD57+ T cells (not recorded which) from PBMCs. The receptor comes from a human donor in good health. The V and J genes are TRBV3-1 and TRBJ1-3; D unclear. The DNA for the CDR3 is TGTGCCAGCAGCCCTAGTGGGGGAAACACCATATATCTT. This translates into CASSPSGGNTIYL.